This TCR beta chain was sequenced for a study of patients and donors after allogeneic stem cell transplantation. TCRdb analysed the RT-PCR reads with MiXCR anew, one entry per CDR3 protein. This repertoire shows about 960,000 distinct CDR3 sequences, approximately 18% found once; its top ten account for around 6%. Germline V CDR1 and CDR2: DFQATT, SNEGSKA (reference sequence). The V end lost 3 bases, the J end lost 0 bases, and 14 bases lay between the germline ends. The CDR3 extends over 15 amino acids. The specimen was blood, either unsorted or a sorted T cell fraction (not recorded which). This receptor was obtained from a human donor who was either an allogeneic HSCT recipient or a stem cell or donor lymphocyte infusion donor (not recorded which). It is not recorded whose cells these are; they may come from a transplant donor. The chain employs TRBV20-1 and TRBJ1-1; D is unclear. The CDR3 loop reads CSARVRPRLNTEAFF. CDR3 nucleotide sequence: TGCAGTGCTAGGGTTCGTCCCCGGCTGAACACTGAAGCTTTCTTT.